This TCR beta chain was found in a study of cytomegalovirus exposure and HLA in healthy donors. Study-wide results and limits: The authors later found most CMV-associated TCR beta chains appeared HLA-restricted. Association of a missense DCLRE1C variant with TCR beta V- and J-gene trimming was reported in a later analysis. Cytomegalovirus-associated TCR beta chains were listed, numbering 150 to 200.

CDR3 length equals 16 residues. Unmatched junction bases numbered 6, after V lost 1 base and J lost 2 bases. Germline V gene lookup returns CDR1 LNHDA and CDR2 SQIVND (reference sequence). A remark on this clone: What it recognizes is unknown.

13 Jbeta primers and 60 Vbeta primers were used for the PCR. TCRdb's table, derived via immunoSEQ multiplex PCR, lists solely in-frame clones and lacks some. This table holds over 45,000 clones. The specimen sequenced was PBMCs. This clonotype originated in a woman aged 35 to 49 in good health and CMV-seronegative. J is TRBJ2-5 and V is TRBV19; 8 nucleotides agree with TRBD1. The CDR3 nucleotides are TGTGCCAGTAGTATAGGGCAGGGGGCCGCTCAAGAGACCCAGTACTTC. Encoded protein: CASSIGQGAAQETQYF.